This T cell receptor beta chain was captured in a study of T cell repertoires in cytomegalovirus infection. The wider study: Based on public TCR beta signatures, there were indications of CMV infection and of a matching HLA type.

Study-level results: Identification of carriers of CMV plus the relevant HLA was performed using cumulative public TCR beta family frequency.

V was cut by 1 base and J by 4 bases, with 14 bases left in between. Germline-derived CDR1 and CDR2 are MNHNS and SASEGT. The CDR3 covers 15 residues. As concerns this clonotype: Its specificity is not known.

TCRdb used MiXCR to reprocess the reads, holding one entry per CDR3 protein. The sample records approximately 470,000 distinct CDR3 sequences, about 42% being singletons. This clonotype was sampled from a human donor in good health (CMV status not recorded). Some clones in this sample may be carry-over from other donors' samples. The material sequenced was cultured PBMCs, taken from culture after CMV antigen stimulation. The rearrangement joins TRBV6-1 to TRBJ2-7; D not certain. The CDR3 is CASSEVWVFSYEQYF. The DNA of the CDR3 is TGTGCCAGCAGTGAAGTCTGGGTATTCTCGTACGAGCAGTACTTC.